This T cell receptor beta chain was captured in a study of blood T cells in healthy people across ages. V dropped 7 bases and J dropped 11 bases, with 23 bases sitting between them. The CDR3 length is 14 residues. Looked up from germline, CDR1 is MNHEY and CDR2 is SVGEGT. Sample-barcoded 5' priming and a J-beta primer mix drove a second PCR of about 7 to 12 cycles. TCRdb called the 5' RACE reads again in MiXCR, with one record for every CDR3 protein. This repertoire shows about a million distinct CDR3 sequences, roughly half found once; its top ten account for around 21%. The gene calls are TRBV6-2 or TRBV6-3 and TRBJ2-5, with D possibly matching TRBD2 (6 bases). The clonotype originates from a woman aged 60-75 years in good health. The sample consisted of blood. Here the CDR3 reads CASTLRVESGEQYF. DNA for the CDR3: TGTGCCAGCACCCTACGTGTGGAGTCGGGGGAGCAGTACTTC.